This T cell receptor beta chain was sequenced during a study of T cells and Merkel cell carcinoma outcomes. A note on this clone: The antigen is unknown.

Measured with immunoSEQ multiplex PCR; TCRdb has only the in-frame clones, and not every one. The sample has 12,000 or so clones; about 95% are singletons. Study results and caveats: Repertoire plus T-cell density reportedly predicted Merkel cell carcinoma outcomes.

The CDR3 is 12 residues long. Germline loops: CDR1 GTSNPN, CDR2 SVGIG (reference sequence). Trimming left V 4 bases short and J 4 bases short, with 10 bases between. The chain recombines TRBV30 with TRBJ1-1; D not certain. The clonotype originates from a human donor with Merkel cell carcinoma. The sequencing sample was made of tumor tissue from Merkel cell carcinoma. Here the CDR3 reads CAWMGRATEAFF. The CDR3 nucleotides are TGTGCCTGGATGGGGAGGGCCACTGAAGCTTTCTTT. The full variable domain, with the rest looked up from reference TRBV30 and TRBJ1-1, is SQTIHQWPATLVQPVGSPLSLECTVEGTSNPNLYWYRQAAGRGLQLLFYSVGIGQISSEVPQNLSASRPQDRQFILSSKKLLLSDSGFYLCAWMGRATEAFFGQGTRLTVV.